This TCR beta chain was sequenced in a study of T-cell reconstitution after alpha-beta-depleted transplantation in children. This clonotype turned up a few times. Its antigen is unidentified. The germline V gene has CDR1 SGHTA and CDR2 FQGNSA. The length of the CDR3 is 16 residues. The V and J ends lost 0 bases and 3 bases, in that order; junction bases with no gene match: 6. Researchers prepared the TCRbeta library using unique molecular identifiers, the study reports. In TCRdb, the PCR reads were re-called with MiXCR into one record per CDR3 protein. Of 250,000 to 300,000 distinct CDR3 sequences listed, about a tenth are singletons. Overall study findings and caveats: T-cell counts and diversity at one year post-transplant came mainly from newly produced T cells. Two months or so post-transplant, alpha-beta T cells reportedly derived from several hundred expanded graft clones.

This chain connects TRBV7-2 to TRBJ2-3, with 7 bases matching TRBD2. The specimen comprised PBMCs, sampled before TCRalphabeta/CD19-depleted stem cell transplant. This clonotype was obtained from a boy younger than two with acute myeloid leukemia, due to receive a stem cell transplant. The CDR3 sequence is CASSLAGLAVTDTQYF. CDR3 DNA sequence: TGTGCCAGCAGCTTAGCAGGTCTAGCGGTTACAGATACGCAGTATTTT.